What follows is one TCR beta chain and its context. Its antigen is currently not known. One base away there is no much larger clone; base qualities are not given. The data were obtained in a study of graft-versus-host responses after intestinal transplantation (dated by TCRdb to about 2021). General notes on the study: The transplants that recipients got were multivisceral, liver-intestinal, or isolated intestinal. Of the roughly 24 intestinal transplant recipients enrolled in the cohort, one of whom was a retransplant, 3 patients without pretransplant specimens were excluded. Every recipient was given anti-thymocyte globulin induction, followed by around three years of maintenance tacrolimus and steroids. A peak of at least 4% donor T cells among recipient peripheral blood mononuclear cells was the definition used for donor T cell macrochimerism. To identify alloreactive clones, pre-transplant mixed lymphocyte reaction products were sequenced and compared with unstimulated pre-transplant donor and recipient T cells. Bulk TCR-beta CDR3 sequencing was used to track graft-versus-host and host-versus-graft alloreactive T cell clones in the graft, circulation and bone marrow after intestinal transplantation. Samples from a few later patients were sequenced in-house on an Illumina MiSeq with MiXCR processing rather than by the commercial service. What the authors observed across the whole study: The relatively low number and heterogeneity of intestinal transplant patients limited the conclusions. In patients with donor T cell macrochimerism, the allografts had high GvH to HvG T cell clonal ratios. GvH clones were detected in recipient bone marrow, and some of these GvH clones were observed earlier in ileal mucosa or blood, consistent with an intestinal mucosal origin. Early after transplant, declines in HvG clones were associated with peak levels of circulating GvH clones.

The time point label of this sample denotes: cells obtained before transplantation from donor or recipient. CD3+CD4+ and CD3+CD8+ populations were FACS-sorted from unstimulated pre-transplant donor and recipient cells taken from spleen or lymph nodes. Libraries were built with the immunoSEQ multiplex PCR assay. In most patients, genomic DNA was isolated using the Qiagen DNeasy Blood and Tissue Kit and sent frozen to Adaptive Biotechnologies for TCR sequencing. High-throughput TCR-beta CDR3 sequencing of genomic DNA from most patients was performed by Adaptive Biotechnologies. In the paper's pipeline: Adaptive's ImmunoSEQ software supplied the TCR sequencing data for 15 to 20 patients, while MiXCR and VDJtools were used to process a few other patients. To correct CD4 versus CD8 sorting errors, sequences present in both subsets at a frequency ratio below 5:1 were removed. CDR3 nucleotide sequences shared between donor and recipient were removed because the origin of such sequences could not be assigned. To be classed as alloreactive, a clone needed at least 2-fold expansion over unstimulated cells and a minimum CFSE-low frequency of 0.002% (template counts) or 0.001% (read counts). Clones were considered mappable if detected in sequenced pre-transplant spleen, lymph node, or MLR CFSE-low populations of the donor or recipient. Cumulative frequency of alloreactive clones was calculated as a percentage of all sequences weighted by copy number. TCRdb took over this immuneACCESS table, retaining in-frame rearrangements with V and J assigned. Such tables are incomplete; in checked studies, under half of the missing clones stem from an unresolved V gene, and the remainder is unexplained. V, J and clone size were drawn from that table, and D and trimming were deduced from the DNA. A total of about 92,000 clones appear in this sample, 83% of them only once. The ten largest account for roughly a sixth of the sample.

The TCR sequence derives from a human donor who received an intestinal transplant. This specimen was unstimulated CD8+ T cells sorted from spleen or lymph node cells, taken before intestinal transplant.

The nucleotide sequence reads TGTGCCAGCAGCTTGGCCTACCGGGACAGGGGAGATACGCAGTATTTT. Protein translation: CASSLAYRDRGDTQYF. Recombination joined TRBV5-4 with TRBJ2-3, with 10 middle bases fitting TRBD1. The CDR3, cysteine through phenylalanine, is 16 amino acids long. Of all the DNA, just the CDR3 is kept, 48 bases in frame from base 1. CDR1 and CDR2, per the germline V gene (reference sequence), are SGHNT and YYREEE. Trimmed from V: 0 bases; trimmed from J: 5 bases; junction bases lacking a gene match: 6.